This T cell receptor (beta chain) was sequenced during a study of T cell responses to AZD1222 COVID-19 vaccine. Broader study findings: Reports indicate that nearly half of spike-specific TCRs are directed at unmutated variant regions. Clonal diversity may have been underestimated in mostly white British donors.

TCRdb's copy holds only in-frame clones and misses some; the assay was immunoSEQ multiplex PCR. The sample has fewer than 200,000 clones, more than 75% seen once. Trimming took 6 bases from V and 9 from J, leaving 17 bases between them. The CDR3 contains 13 residues. In germline, CDR1 is SEHNR, CDR2 FQNEAQ (reference sequence). Regarding this clone: The antigen remains undetermined.

Researchers grouped second doses given at about 4 or about 12 weeks into one pool. J is TRBJ1-2 and V is TRBV7-9; D is unresolved. This material consisted of peripheral blood, taken 28 days after the second AZD1222 dose. The TCR originated in an adult who received the AZD1222 COVID-19 vaccine. The CDR3 DNA is TGTGCCAGCAGTCTCGGGCCAGTAGGGAGCTACACCTTC. It specifies CASSLGPVGSYTF.